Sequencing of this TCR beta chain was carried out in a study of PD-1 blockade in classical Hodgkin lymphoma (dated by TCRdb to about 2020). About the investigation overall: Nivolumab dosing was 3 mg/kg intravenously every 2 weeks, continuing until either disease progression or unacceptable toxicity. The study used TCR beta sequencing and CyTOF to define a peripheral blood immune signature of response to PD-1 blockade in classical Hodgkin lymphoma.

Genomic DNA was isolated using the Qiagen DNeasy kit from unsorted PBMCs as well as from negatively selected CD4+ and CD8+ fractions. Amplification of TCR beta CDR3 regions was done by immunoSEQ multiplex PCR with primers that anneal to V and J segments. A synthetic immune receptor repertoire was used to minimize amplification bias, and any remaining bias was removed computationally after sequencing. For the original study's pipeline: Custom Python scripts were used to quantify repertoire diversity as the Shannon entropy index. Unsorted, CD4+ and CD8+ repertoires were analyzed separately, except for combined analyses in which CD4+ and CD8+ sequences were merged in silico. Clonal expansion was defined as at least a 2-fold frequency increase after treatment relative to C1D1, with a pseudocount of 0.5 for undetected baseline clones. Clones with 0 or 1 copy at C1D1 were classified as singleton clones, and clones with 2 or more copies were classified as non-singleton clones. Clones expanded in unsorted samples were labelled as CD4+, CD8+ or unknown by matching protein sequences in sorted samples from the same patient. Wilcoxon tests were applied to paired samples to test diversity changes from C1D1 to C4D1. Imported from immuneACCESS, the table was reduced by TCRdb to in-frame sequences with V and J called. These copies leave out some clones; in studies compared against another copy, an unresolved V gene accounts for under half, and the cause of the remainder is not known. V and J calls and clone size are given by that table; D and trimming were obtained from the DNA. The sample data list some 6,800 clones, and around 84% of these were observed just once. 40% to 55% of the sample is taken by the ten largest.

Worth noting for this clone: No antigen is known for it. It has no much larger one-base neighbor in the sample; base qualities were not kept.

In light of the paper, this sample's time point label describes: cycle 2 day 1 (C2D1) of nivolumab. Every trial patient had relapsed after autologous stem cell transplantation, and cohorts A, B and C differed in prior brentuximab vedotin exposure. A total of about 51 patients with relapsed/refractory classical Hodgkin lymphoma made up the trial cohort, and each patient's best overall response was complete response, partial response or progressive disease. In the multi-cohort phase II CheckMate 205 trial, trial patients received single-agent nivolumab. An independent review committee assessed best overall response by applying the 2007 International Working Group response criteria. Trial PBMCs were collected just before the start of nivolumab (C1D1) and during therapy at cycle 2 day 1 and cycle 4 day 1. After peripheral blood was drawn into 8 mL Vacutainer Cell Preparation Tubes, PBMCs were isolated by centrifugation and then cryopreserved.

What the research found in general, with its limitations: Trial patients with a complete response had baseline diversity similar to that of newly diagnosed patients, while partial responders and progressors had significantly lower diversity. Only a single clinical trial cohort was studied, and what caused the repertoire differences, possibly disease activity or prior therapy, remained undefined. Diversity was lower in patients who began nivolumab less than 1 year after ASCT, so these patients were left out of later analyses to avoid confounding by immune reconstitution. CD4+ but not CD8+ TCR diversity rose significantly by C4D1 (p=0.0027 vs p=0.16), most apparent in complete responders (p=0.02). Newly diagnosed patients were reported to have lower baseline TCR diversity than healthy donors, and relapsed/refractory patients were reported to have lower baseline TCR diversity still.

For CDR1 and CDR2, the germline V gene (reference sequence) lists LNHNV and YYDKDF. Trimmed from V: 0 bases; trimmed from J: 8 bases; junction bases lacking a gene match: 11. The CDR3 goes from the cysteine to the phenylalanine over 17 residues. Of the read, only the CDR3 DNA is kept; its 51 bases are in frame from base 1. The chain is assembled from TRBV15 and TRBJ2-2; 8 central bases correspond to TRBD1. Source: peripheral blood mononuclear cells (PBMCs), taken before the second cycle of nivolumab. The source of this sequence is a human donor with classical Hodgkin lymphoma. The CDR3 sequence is CATSRELRDRRIGELFF. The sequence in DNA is TGTGCCACCAGCAGAGAGCTCCGGGACAGGCGTATTGGGGAGCTGTTTTTT.